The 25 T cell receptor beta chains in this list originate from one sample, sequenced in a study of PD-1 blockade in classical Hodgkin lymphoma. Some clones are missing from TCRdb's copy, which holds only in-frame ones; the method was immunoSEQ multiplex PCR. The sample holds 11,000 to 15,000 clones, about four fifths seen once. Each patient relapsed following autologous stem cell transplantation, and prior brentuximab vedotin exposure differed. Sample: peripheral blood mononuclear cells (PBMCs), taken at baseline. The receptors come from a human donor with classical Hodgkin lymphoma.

DNA for the CDR3: TGTGCCAGCGCGTTCAGCGAAGGGCCAGATACGCAGTATTTT. This codes for CASAFSEGPDTQYF. The chain joins TRBV6-1 to TRBJ2-3; D is undetermined. Trimming cost V 8 bases and J 4 bases, with 16 bases left between them. Germline lookup yields CDR1 MNHNS and CDR2 SASEGT. This CDR3 is 14 amino acids long.

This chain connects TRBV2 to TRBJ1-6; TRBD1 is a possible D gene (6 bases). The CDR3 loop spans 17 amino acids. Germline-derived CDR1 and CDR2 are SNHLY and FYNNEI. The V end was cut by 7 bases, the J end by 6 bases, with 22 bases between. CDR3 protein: CASTSPGGARGNSPLHF. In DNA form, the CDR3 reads TGTGCCAGCACCTCACCGGGGGGGGCAAGAGGTAATTCACCCCTCCACTTT.

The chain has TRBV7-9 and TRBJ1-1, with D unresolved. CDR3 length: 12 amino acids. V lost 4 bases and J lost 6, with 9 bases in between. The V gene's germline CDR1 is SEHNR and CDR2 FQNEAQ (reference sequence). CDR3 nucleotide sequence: TGTGCCAGCAGCTACGCATACGCTGAAGCTTTCTTT. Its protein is CASSYAYAEAFF.

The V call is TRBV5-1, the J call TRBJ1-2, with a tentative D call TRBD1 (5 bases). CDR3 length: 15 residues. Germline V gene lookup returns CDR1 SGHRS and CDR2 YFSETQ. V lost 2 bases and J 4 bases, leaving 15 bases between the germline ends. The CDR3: CASSLSMGRGYGYTF. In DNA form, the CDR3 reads TGCGCCAGCAGCTTAAGTATGGGGCGCGGCTATGGCTACACCTTC.

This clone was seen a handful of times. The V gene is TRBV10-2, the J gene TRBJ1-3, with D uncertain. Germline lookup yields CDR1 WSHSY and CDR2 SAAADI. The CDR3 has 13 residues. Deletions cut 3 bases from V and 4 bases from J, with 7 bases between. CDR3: CASSDSEGNTIYF. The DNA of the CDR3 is TGCGCCAGCAGTGATTCTGAGGGAAACACCATATATTTT.

CDR3: CASKGAGQGNQPQHF. The CDR3 DNA is TGTGCCAGCAAGGGAGCTGGACAGGGCAATCAGCCCCAGCATTTT. This sequence joins TRBV6-6 and TRBJ1-5, with 7 bases matching TRBD1. Germline values: CDR1 MNHNY, CDR2 SVGAGI (reference sequence). Trimming cost V 7 bases and J 2 bases; bases outside gene matches: 8. This CDR3 is built from 15 residues.

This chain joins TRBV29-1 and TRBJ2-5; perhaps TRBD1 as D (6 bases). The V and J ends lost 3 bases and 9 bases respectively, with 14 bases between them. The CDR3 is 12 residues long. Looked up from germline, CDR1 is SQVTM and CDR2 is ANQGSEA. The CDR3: CSVEEQGWAQYF. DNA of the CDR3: TGCAGCGTTGAGGAACAGGGCTGGGCCCAGTACTTC.

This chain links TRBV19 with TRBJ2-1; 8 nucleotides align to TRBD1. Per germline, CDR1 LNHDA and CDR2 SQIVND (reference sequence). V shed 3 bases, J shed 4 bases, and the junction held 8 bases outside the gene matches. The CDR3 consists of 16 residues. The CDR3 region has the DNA TGTGCCAGTAGTATGGGATTCGACAGGGGATACAATGAGCAGTTCTTC. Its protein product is CASSMGFDRGYNEQFF.

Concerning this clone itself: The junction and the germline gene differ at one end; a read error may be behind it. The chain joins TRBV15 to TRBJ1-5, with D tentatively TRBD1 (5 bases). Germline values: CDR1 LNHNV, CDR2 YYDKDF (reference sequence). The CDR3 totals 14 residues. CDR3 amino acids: CATSGGDDNRPQHF. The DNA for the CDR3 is TGTGCCACCAGCGGGGGGGACGACAATCGGCCCCAGCATTTT.

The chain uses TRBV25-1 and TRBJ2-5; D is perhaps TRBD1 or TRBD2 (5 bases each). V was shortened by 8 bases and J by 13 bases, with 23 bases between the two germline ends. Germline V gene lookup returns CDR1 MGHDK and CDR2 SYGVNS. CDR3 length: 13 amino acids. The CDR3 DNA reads TGTGCCAGCGGACGAGAGGGGCTGCCTTTATCGTACTTC. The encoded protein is CASGREGLPLSYF.

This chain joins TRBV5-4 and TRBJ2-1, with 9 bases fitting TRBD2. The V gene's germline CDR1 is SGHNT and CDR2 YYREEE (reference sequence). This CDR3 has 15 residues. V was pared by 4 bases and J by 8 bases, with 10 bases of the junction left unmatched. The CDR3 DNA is TGTGCCAGCAGCCTAGCGGGACCCAGTGGGGATGAGCAGTTCTTC. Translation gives CASSLAGPSGDEQFF.

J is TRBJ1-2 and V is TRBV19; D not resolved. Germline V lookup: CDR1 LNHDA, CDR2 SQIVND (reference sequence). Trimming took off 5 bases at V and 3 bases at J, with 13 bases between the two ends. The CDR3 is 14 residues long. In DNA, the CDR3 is TGTGCCAGTAGTCCTCGGACGGCTCACTATGGCTACACCTTC. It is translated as CASSPRTAHYGYTF.

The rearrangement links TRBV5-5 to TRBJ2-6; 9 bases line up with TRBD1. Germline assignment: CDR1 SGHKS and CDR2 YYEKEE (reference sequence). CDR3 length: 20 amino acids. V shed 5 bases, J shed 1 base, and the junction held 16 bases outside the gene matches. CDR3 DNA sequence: TGTGCCAGCAGACAAACAGGGGGCGCGGTGCCCACATCTGGGGCCAACGTCCTGACTTTC. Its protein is CASRQTGGAVPTSGANVLTF.

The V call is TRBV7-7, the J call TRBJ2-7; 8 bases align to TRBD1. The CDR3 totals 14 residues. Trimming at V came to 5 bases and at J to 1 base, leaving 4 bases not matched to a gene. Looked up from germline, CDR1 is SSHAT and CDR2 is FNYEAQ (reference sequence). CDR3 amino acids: CASSPRTGSYEQYF. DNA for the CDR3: TGTGCCAGCAGCCCCCGGACAGGGTCCTACGAGCAGTACTTC.

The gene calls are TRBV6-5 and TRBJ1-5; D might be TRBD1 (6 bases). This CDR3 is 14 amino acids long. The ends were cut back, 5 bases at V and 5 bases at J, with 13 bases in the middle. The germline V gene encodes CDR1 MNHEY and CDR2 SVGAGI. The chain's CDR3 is CASSPDSTYQPQHF. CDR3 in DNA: TGTGCCAGCAGTCCGGACAGTACCTATCAGCCCCAGCATTTT.

The CDR3 is CATSRGSREGEKLFF. CDR3 bases: TGTGCCACCAGCAGAGGTTCCAGGGAGGGTGAAAAACTGTTTTTT. The chain carries TRBV15 and TRBJ1-4, with a tentative D call TRBD1 (5 bases). CDR1 LNHNV and CDR2 YYDKDF come from the germline V gene (reference sequence). The CDR3 runs to 15 residues. V gave up 1 base and J gave up 7 bases, with 13 bases separating them.

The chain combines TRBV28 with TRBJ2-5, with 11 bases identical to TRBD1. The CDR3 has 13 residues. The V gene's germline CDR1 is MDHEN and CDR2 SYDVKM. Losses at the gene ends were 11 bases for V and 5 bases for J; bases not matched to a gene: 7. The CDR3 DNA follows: TGTGCCGTTGGGACAGGGGGAGAGGAGACCCAGTACTTC. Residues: CAVGTGGEETQYF. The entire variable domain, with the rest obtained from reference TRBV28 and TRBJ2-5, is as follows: DVKVTQSSRYLVKRTGEKVFLECVQDMDHENMFWYRQDPGLGLRLIYFSYDVKMKEKGDIPEGYSVSREKKERFSLILESASTNQTSMYLCAVGTGGEETQYFGPGTRLLVL.

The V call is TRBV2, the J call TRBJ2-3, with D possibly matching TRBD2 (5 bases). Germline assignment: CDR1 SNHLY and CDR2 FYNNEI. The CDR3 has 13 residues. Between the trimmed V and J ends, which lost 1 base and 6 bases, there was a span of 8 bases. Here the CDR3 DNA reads TGTGCCAGCAGTGAAGGGACTTCGGATACGCAGTATTTT. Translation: CASSEGTSDTQYF.

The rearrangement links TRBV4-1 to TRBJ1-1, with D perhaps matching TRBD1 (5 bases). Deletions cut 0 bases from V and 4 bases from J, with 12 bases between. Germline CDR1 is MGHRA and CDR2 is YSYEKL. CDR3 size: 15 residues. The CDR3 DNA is TGCGCCAGCAGCCAAGATACCCAGGGAGTCACTGAAGCTTTCTTT. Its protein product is CASSQDTQGVTEAFF.

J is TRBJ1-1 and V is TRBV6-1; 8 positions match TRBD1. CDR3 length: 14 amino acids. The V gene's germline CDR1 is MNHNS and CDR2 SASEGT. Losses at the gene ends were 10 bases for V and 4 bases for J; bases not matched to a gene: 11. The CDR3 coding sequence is TGTGCCACCTTAAGACAGGGGTGGTCCACTGAAGCTTTCTTT. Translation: CATLRQGWSTEAFF.

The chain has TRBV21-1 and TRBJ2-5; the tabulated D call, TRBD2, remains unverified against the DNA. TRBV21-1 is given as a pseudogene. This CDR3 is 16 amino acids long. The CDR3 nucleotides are TGTGCCAGCAGCAAAAGGAGGGACTACGGCCAAGAGACCCAGTACTTC. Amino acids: CASSKRRDYGQETQYF.

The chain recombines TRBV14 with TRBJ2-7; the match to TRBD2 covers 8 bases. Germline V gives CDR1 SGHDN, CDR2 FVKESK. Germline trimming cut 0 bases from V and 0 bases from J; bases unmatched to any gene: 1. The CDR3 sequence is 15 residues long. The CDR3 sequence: CASSQELAASYEQYF. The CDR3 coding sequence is TGTGCCAGCAGCCAAGAACTAGCGGCCTCCTACGAGCAGTACTTC.

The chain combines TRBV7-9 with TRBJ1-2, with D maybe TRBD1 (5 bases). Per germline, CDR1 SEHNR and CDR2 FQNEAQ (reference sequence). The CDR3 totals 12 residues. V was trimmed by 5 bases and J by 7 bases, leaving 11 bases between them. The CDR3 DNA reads TGTGCCAGCAGCGCGGGGGAGGTTGGCTACACCTTC. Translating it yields CASSAGEVGYTF.

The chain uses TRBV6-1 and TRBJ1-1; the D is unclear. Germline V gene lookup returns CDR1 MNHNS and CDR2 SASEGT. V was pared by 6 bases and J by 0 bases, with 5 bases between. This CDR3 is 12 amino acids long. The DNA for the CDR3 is TGTGCCAGCAGAACAATGAACACTGAAGCTTTCTTT. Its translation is CASRTMNTEAFF.

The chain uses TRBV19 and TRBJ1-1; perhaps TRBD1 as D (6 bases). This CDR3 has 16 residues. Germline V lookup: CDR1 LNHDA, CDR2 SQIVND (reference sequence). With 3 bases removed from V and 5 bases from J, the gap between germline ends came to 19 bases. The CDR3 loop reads CASSISVWGRTTEAFF. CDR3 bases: TGTGCCAGTAGTATTTCTGTCTGGGGGCGCACAACTGAAGCTTTCTTT.